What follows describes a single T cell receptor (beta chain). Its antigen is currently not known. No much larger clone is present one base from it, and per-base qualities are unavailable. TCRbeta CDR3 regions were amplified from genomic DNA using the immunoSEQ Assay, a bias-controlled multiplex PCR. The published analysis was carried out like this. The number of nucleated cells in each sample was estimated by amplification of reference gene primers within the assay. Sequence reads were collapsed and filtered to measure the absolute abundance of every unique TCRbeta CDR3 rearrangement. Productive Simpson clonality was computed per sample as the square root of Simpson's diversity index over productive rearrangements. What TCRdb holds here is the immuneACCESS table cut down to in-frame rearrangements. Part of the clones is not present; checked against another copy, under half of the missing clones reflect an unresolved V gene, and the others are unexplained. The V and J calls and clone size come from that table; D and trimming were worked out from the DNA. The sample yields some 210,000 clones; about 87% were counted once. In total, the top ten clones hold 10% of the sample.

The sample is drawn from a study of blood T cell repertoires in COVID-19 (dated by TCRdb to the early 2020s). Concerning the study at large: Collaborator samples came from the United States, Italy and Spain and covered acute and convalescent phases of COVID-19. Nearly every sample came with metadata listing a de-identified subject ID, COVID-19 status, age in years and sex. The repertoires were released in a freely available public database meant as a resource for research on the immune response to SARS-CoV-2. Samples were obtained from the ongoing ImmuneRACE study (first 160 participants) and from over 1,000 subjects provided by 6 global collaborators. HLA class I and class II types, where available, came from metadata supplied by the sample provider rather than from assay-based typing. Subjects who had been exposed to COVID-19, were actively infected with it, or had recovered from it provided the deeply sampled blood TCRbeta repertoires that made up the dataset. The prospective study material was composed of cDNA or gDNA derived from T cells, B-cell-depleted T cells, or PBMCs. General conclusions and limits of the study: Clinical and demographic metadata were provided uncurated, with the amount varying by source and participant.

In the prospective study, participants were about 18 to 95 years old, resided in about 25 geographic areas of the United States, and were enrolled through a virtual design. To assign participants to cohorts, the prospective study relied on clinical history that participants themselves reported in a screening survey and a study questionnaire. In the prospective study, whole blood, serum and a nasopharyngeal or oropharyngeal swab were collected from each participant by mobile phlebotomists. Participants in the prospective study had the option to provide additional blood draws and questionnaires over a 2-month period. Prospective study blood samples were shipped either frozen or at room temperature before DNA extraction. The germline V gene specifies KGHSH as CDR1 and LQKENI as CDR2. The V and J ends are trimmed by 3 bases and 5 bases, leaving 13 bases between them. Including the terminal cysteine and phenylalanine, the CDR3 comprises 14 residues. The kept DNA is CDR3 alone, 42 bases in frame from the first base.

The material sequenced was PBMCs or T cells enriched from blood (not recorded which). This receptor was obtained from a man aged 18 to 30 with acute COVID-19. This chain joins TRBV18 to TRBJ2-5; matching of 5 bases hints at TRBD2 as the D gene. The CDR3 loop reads CASSPQRDLETQYF. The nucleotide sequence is TGTGCCAGCTCACCTCAGAGGGATTTGGAGACCCAGTACTTC.